These T cell receptor beta chains were read from a single sample in a study of shared clonotypes between healthy human individuals. Produced via immunoSEQ multiplex PCR; TCRdb's table is partial and in-frame only. The sample carries millions of clones, roughly 96% recorded once. Sample: naive CD4+ T cells sorted from blood. These receptors all stem from a man aged 18 to 29 in good health. Both conserved end residues are part of each CDR3. The D gene is left open where the match is weak. Part of the rows lack a size; the others show once, few, many or a class for expanded clones.

clone size	V gene	D gene	J gene	CDR3 protein	CDR3 DNA
-	TRBV30	TRBD1	TRBJ1-6	CAWSPPGTARSPLHF	TGTGCCTGGAGCCCCCCCGGGACAGCTCGTTCACCCCTCCACTTT
-	TRBV7-9	-	TRBJ2-1	CASSSQGPNEQFF	TGTGCCAGCAGCTCACAGGGTCCCAATGAGCAGTTCTTC
-	TRBV7-6	-	TRBJ2-3	CASSLAFKGSTDTQYF	TGTGCCAGCAGCTTAGCGTTCAAGGGGAGCACAGATACGCAGTATTTT
-	TRBV5-4	-	TRBJ2-4	CASSLGPNIQYF	TGTGCCAGCAGCTTGGGCCCAAACATTCAGTACTTC
-	TRBV4-1	-	TRBJ1-5	CASSQEDSYQPQHF	TGCGCCAGCAGCCAAGAGGATAGCTATCAGCCCCAGCATTTT
-	TRBV6-6	TRBD2	TRBJ2-7	CASRSPGGRTYEQYF	TGTGCCAGCAGATCCCCGGGGGGACGGACCTACGAGCAGTACTTC
-	TRBV30	TRBD1	TRBJ1-2	CAWEGAVYGYTF	TGTGCCTGGGAGGGGGCGGTCTATGGCTACACCTTC
-	TRBV28	-	TRBJ1-1	CASSLSGTEAFF	TGTGCCAGCAGTTTATCCGGCACTGAAGCTTTCTTT
-	TRBV10-3	-	TRBJ2-7	CAISELGGNSYEQYF	TGTGCCATCAGTGAGTTAGGGGGGAACTCCTACGAGCAGTACTTC
-	TRBV10-3	TRBD1	TRBJ2-7	CAISTTGGAFHEQYF	TGTGCCATCAGTACTACAGGGGGCGCTTTTCACGAGCAGTACTTC
-	TRBV6-4	TRBD1	TRBJ1-2	CASSDDRVYGYTF	TGTGCCAGCAGCGATGACAGGGTCTATGGCTACACCTTC
few	TRBV28	-	TRBJ1-1	CASSPSGSNTEAFF	TGTGCCAGCAGTCCCTCAGGATCGAACACTGAAGCTTTCTTT
-	TRBV6-6	-	TRBJ1-5	CASSGLSNQPQHF	TGTGCCAGCAGTGGACTTAGCAATCAGCCCCAGCATTTT
-	TRBV6-5	-	TRBJ2-7	CASSQGTNYEQYF	TGTGCCAGCAGTCAGGGGACAAACTACGAGCAGTACTTC
-	TRBV7-2	-	TRBJ1-6	CASSLGGWYNSPLHF	TGTGCCAGCAGCTTAGGGGGCTGGTATAATTCACCCCTCCACTTT
-	TRBV11-2	TRBD2	TRBJ2-5	CASSRIAGSQETQYF	TGTGCCAGCAGTCGTATAGCGGGCAGCCAAGAGACCCAGTACTTC
-	TRBV20-1	-	TRBJ2-1	CSANDNEQFF	TGCAGTGCGAACGACAATGAGCAGTTCTTC
once	TRBV5-1	-	TRBJ1-2	CASSFEGPGYGYTF	TGCGCCAGCAGCTTCGAAGGCCCGGGGTATGGCTACACCTTC
-	TRBV28	-	TRBJ1-6	CASSLANLNSPLHF	TGTGCCAGCAGTTTGGCCAACCTCAATTCACCCCTCCACTTT
-	TRBV5-1	-	TRBJ2-7	CASSIVRGTYEQYF	TGCGCCAGCAGCATTGTGCGGGGTACCTACGAGCAGTACTTC
-	TRBV30	TRBD2	TRBJ2-1	CAWSVRRTSGRDEQFF	TGTGCCTGGAGTGTACGTAGGACTAGCGGGAGGGATGAGCAGTTCTTC
-	TRBV2	-	TRBJ1-6	CARAGGGLGLSYNSPLHF	TGTGCCCGTGCGGGGGGGGGCCTCGGCCTCTCCTATAATTCACCCCTCCACTTT
-	TRBV9	TRBD2	TRBJ2-3	CASSAGLAGGQTDTQYF	TGTGCCAGCAGCGCGGGACTAGCGGGGGGGCAAACAGATACGCAGTATTTT
-	TRBV28	TRBD1	TRBJ1-3	CASSLQGAGNTIYF	TGTGCCAGCAGTTTACAGGGGGCTGGAAACACCATATATTTT
-	TRBV7-2	-	TRBJ2-3	CASSLGLALTDTQYF	TGTGCCAGCAGCTTAGGTCTAGCCCTCACAGATACGCAGTATTTT
once	TRBV6-5	-	TRBJ2-3	CASRRGALTDTQYF	TGTGCCAGCAGGAGGGGGGCTCTCACAGATACGCAGTATTTT
-	TRBV4-1	-	TRBJ1-2	CASSQAIAGGLRTYTF	TGCGCCAGCAGCCAAGCCATCGCCGGAGGGCTTAGGACCTACACCTTC
-	TRBV2	TRBD1	TRBJ1-1	CASGVQGSTEAFF	TGTGCCAGCGGAGTACAGGGGTCGACTGAAGCTTTCTTT
-	TRBV14	-	TRBJ2-1	CASSRDRDNEQFF	TGTGCCAGCAGCCGGGACCGAGACAATGAGCAGTTCTTC
-	TRBV6-5	-	TRBJ2-7	CASRRGTSYEQYF	TGTGCCAGCAGGCGCGGGACCTCCTACGAGCAGTACTTC
-	TRBV11-2	-	TRBJ1-4	CASSSRGGPYEKLFF	TGTGCCAGCAGCTCACGTGGGGGACCCTATGAAAAACTGTTTTTT
once	TRBV7-2	TRBD1	TRBJ1-2	CASSLRDRVHGYTF	TGTGCCAGCAGCTTAAGAGACAGGGTCCATGGCTACACCTTC
-	TRBV5-4	-	TRBJ2-7	CASSFDRSSYEQYF	TGTGCCAGCAGCTTTGACAGGAGCTCCTACGAGCAGTACTTC
-	TRBV10-3	-	TRBJ2-1	CAISENGPYNEQFF	TGTGCCATCAGTGAGAACGGGCCCTACAATGAGCAGTTCTTC
-	TRBV4-1	-	TRBJ1-5	CASSREGGGNQPQHF	TGCGCCAGCAGCCGGGAGGGGGGAGGCAATCAGCCCCAGCATTTT
-	TRBV30	-	TRBJ1-1	CAWSVLGSGNTEAFF	TGTGCCTGGAGTGTACTAGGGTCGGGGAACACTGAAGCTTTCTTT
-	TRBV7-9	TRBD2	TRBJ2-3	CASSLGGAGGPVGTDTQYF	TGTGCCAGCAGCTTAGGTGGTGCGGGGGGGCCGGTGGGCACAGATACGCAGTATTTT
-	TRBV6-1	-	TRBJ2-5	CASSEIQGGETQYF	TGTGCCAGCAGTGAAATACAGGGAGGGGAGACCCAGTACTTC